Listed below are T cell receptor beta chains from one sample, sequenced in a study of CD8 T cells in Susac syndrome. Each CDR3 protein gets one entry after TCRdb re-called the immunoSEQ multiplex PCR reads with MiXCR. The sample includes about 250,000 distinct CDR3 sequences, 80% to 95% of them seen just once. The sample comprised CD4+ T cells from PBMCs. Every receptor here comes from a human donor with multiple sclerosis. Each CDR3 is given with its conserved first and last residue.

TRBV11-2,CASSSQAERNEQFF
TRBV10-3,CAISTGYQETQYF
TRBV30,CAWSVQGTGWRSNQPQHF
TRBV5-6,CASSIRQGSSGANVLTF
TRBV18,CASSPGDAGANVLTF
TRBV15,CATSRARGGQGQTNGFF
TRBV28,CASSLTGRWGSSSYNEQFF
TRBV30,CAWNRDRDSYEQYF
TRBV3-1,CASSQAGSTDTQYF
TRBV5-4,CASSFGRDNQPQHF
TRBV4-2,CASSQDRGSGGYEQYF
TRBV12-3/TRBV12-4,CASSSVGYEQFF
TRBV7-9,CASSLTSGASYEQYF
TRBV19,CASSMWEYEQYF
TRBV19,CASSIVISGRARQFF
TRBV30,CAWSGGPNNEQFF
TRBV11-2,CASSLNRDRTYEQYF
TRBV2,CASRPLAGADGELFF
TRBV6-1,CASSETGLKRKAQHF
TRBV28,CASWTGGALGNTIYF
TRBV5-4,CASSLGGVGANVLTF
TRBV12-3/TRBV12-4,CASSSNRATGELFF
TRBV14,CASSETSGSSYNEQFF
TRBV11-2,CASSLYVAETTGELFF
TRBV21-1,CARPGHRYYNEQFF
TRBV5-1,CASSDPAGQVQETQYF
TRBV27,CASSSDRATGELFF
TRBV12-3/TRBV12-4,CASSPEALTASQFF
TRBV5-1,CASSSGTGGMYEQYF
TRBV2,CAGSTLAKNIQYF
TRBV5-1,CASSLGYGGAGDTQYF
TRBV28,CASSLGISGANVLTF
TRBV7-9,CASSLDWVQETQYF
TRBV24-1,CATSDPGQGGLTDTQYF
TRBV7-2,CASSSPTRSPGEQFF
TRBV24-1,CATSDPGDQETQYF
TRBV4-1,CASSPQGGAMNTEAFF
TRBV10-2,CASSPYRGGGSNQPQHF